The 2 T cell receptor beta chains below come from one sample, sequenced in a study of response to subunit inactivated influenza vaccine. TCRdb processed the RT-PCR reads anew with MiXCR; each CDR3 protein has one entry. This sample has about 650,000 distinct CDR3 sequences, with about 14% found just once. The material sequenced was PBMCs from blood, taken approximately 15 days before vaccination. The receptors come from a man aged 50-60 years who received an inactivated influenza vaccine.

This clonotype was seen a few times. This sequence joins TRBV24-1 and TRBJ2-1, with 9 bases aligning to TRBD2. This CDR3 is 19 amino acids long. Germline CDR1 reads KGHDR; CDR2 reads SFDVKD. V was clipped by 0 bases and J by 0 bases; unmatched bases: 8. CDR3 nucleotide sequence: TGTGCCACCAGTGATTTGTCCCGGACTAGCGAGAGCTCCTACAATGAGCAGTTCTTC. It is translated as CATSDLSRTSESSYNEQFF.

This clonotype came up once. The chain uses TRBV6-2 or TRBV6-3 and TRBJ2-3; the D gene is possibly TRBD1 (6 bases). This CDR3 contains 15 residues. Germline CDR1 is MNHEY and CDR2 is SVGEGT. Trimming pared 6 bases from V and 0 bases from J, leaving 13 bases between. The CDR3 is CASSRGTTSTDTQYF. The CDR3 nucleotides are TGTGCCAGCAGCCGAGGGACAACTAGCACAGATACGCAGTATTTT.